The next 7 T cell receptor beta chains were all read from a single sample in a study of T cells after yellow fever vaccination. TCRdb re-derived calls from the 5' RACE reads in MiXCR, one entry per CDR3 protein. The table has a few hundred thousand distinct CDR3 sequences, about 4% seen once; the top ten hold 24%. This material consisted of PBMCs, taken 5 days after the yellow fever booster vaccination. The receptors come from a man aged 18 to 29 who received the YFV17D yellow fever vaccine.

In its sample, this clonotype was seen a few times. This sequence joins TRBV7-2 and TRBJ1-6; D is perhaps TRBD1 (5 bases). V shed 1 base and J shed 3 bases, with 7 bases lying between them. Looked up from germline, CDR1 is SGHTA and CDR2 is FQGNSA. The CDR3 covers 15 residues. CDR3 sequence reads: CASSLGQIYNSPLHF. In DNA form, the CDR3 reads TGTGCCAGCAGCTTAGGACAGATCTATAATTCACCCCTCCACTTT.

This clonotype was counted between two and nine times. For the CDR3, the DNA is TGCGCCAGCAGCCGCTCAGGTTGGCCCGGTTCTCCGACAGATACGCAGTATTTT. It specifies CASSRSGWPGSPTDTQYF. The chain recombines TRBV5-1 with TRBJ2-3; no clear D gene. With 4 bases removed from V and 3 bases from J, the gap between germline ends came to 24 bases. Germline V gene sequence: CDR1 SGHRS, CDR2 YFSETQ. CDR3 length: 18 amino acids.

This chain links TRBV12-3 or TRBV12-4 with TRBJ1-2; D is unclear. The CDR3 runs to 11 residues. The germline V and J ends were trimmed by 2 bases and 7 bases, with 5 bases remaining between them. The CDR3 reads CASSLNVGYTF. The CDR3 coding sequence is TGTGCCAGCAGTTTAAATGTTGGCTACACCTTC.

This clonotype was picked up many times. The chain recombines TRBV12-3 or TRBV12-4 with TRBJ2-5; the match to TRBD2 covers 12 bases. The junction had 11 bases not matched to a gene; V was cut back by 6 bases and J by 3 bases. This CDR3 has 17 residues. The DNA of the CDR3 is TGTGCCAGCAGCGAGACCGGGACTAGCGGGTCAAAAGAGACCCAGTACTTC. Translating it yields CASSETGTSGSKETQYF.

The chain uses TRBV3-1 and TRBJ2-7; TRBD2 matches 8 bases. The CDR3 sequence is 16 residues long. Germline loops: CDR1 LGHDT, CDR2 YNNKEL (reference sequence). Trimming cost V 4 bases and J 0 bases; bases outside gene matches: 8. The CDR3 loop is CASSPFPGGSSYEQYF. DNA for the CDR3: TGTGCCAGCAGCCCCTTCCCGGGGGGGAGCTCCTACGAGCAGTACTTC.

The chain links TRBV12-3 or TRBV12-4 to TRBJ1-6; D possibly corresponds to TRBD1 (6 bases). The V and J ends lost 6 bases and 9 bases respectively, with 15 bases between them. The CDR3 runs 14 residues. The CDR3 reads CASSFQTGTSPLHF. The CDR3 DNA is TGTGCCAGCAGCTTCCAGACAGGTACTTCACCCCTCCACTTT.

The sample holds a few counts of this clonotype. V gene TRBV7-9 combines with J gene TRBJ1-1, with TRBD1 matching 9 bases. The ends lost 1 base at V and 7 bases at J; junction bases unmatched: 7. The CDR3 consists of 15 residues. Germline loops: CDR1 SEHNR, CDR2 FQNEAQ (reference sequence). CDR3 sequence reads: CASSLGPRQGGEAFF. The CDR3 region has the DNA TGTGCCAGCAGCTTAGGGCCCCGACAGGGGGGTGAAGCTTTCTTT.